This is a list of T cell receptor beta chains from one sample in a study of technical replicates of blood from a few donors. Measured with immunoSEQ multiplex PCR; TCRdb has only the in-frame clones, and not every one. The sample carries 70,000 to 95,000 clones, approximately 97% recorded once. The source material was T cells isolated from PBMCs. Every receptor here comes from a human donor in good health. CDR3s include the opening cysteine and the closing phenylalanine or tryptophan. The order of the fields is D gene, V gene, J gene, clone size, CDR3 DNA, CDR3 protein. D genes are given only for firm matches. The listing skips clone size in some rows; elsewhere it reads once, few, many or a size class.

>NA|TRBV7-2|TRBJ2-3|NA
TGTGCCAGCAGCTTAGACATAAGCACAGATACGCAGTATTTT
CASSLDISTDTQYF
>NA|TRBV29-1|TRBJ2-6|NA
TGCAGCGTTGAACGCGGGGGGGCCAACGTCCTGACTTTC
CSVERGGANVLTF
>NA|TRBV6-1|TRBJ2-1|NA
TGTGCCAGCAGAGGGGGGGGACTTTCGCAGTTCTTC
CASRGGGLSQFF
>TRBD2|TRBV5-8|TRBJ2-5|NA
TGTGCCAGCAGCTTGGATAGCGGGAGATACCTAGAGACCCAGTACTTC
CASSLDSGRYLETQYF
>NA|TRBV6-5|TRBJ2-7|NA
TGTGCCAGCAGTCATTCTAGCTCCTACGAGCAGTACTTC
CASSHSSSYEQYF
>TRBD1|TRBV6-1|TRBJ2-7|NA
TGTGCCGGACAGGGGTCTTCCCGCTACGAGCAGTACTTC
CAGQGSSRYEQYF
>NA|TRBV4-2|TRBJ2-3|NA
TGTGCCAGCTCGGTAACCGGGACTAGCACAGATACGCAGTATTTT
CASSVTGTSTDTQYF
>NA|TRBV4-1|TRBJ1-2|NA
TGCGCCAGCAGCCTAAAAGAGGGGGACCCCGCTGGCTACACCTTC
CASSLKEGDPAGYTF
>NA|TRBV7-9|TRBJ2-7|NA
TGTGCCAGCAGCGGGGGGACAGATCTCTCCTACGAGCAGTACTTC
CASSGGTDLSYEQYF
>NA|TRBV7-9|TRBJ1-1|once
TGTGCCAGCAGCTTAGGGGCAGAATCCACTGAAGCTTTCTTT
CASSLGAESTEAFF
>NA|TRBV19|TRBJ1-2|NA
TGTGCCAGTAACAAGGACAGCTATGGCTACACCTTC
CASNKDSYGYTF
>NA|TRBV7-2|TRBJ2-5|NA
TGTGCCAGCAGCTCGCAAGAGACCCAGTACTTC
CASSSQETQYF
>TRBD1|TRBV30|TRBJ2-3|NA
TGTGCCTGGAGTGGCTACGGGGACAGGGGGCGAGGGGCAAAAGTTGATACGCAGTATTTT
CAWSGYGDRGRGAKVDTQYF